This T cell receptor (beta chain) appears in the sequencing data of a study of blood T cell repertoires in COVID-19. Study as a whole: Italy, Spain and the United States were the sources of the convalescent and acute COVID-19 samples. In each case, the material was cDNA or gDNA derived from T cells, B-cell-depleted T cells, or PBMCs.

The CDR3 covers 12 residues. CDR1 and CDR2 from the germline V gene are MNHEY and SVGAGI. V was clipped by 4 bases and J by 11 bases, with 14 bases between them. In the authors' methods: Estimated nucleated cell counts came from reference gene primer amplification. Sequencing used immunoSEQ multiplex PCR; TCRdb keeps in-frame clones, though not all of them. V and J calls and clone size are copied from that table; D and trimming were computed from the DNA. The table includes about 41,000 clones, around 88% detected once. The sequencing input was peripheral blood. This TCR was recovered from a woman over 75 with active or convalescent COVID-19. V gene TRBV6-5 combines with J gene TRBJ1-1; D gene ambiguous. CDR3 sequence (DNA): TGTGCCAGCAGTTCCCCCGGGGAAGAGGCTTTCTTT. Protein: CASSSPGEEAFF.